The sequence of this TCR beta chain was determined in a study of blood T cell repertoires in COVID-19. Study background: Samples taken during acute and convalescent COVID-19 were collected in the United States, Italy and Spain. T cells, B-cell-depleted T cells, or PBMCs provided the cDNA or gDNA that served as material.

The germline CDR1 and CDR2 sequences are DFQATT and SNEGSKA (reference sequence). The CDR3 is made up of 11 amino acids. Sequencing was performed with immunoSEQ multiplex PCR; in TCRdb, only in-frame clones are kept and a portion is missing. The table includes about 270,000 clones, about 89% detected once. The chain employs TRBV20-1 and TRBJ2-5; D remains unclear. The sequencing input was peripheral blood. The receptor was isolated from a man aged 35 to 55 who had recovered from COVID-19. This chain's CDR3 is CIARHSETQYF. For the CDR3, the DNA is TGCATCGCGAGGCATTCAGAGACCCAGTACTTC.